This T cell receptor (beta chain) comes out of a study of blood T cell repertoires in COVID-19. Across the study: Whether acute or convalescent, the COVID-19 samples came from the United States, Italy and Spain.

The assay was immunoSEQ multiplex PCR, and TCRdb's table has in-frame clones only and misses some. Of 300,000 to 450,000 clones in the sample, more than 75% were seen once. Germline CDR1 SEHNR, CDR2 FQNEAQ (reference sequence). The V end was cut by 2 bases, the J end by 2 bases, with 13 bases between. The CDR3 runs 15 residues. Two consecutive negative NP/OP PCR tests, clearance, or resolved symptoms defined Cohort 3 recovery. The origin of this receptor is a woman between 25 and 40 years old who had recovered from COVID-19. Sequencing was done on a sample of PBMCs or T cells enriched from blood (not recorded which). The V and J genes are TRBV7-9 and TRBJ2-7; a weak D match, TRBD1 (6 bases). In DNA, the CDR3 is TGTGCCAGCAGCTTAATCCAGGGGTTAGCCTACGAGCAGTACTTC. It codes for CASSLIQGLAYEQYF.